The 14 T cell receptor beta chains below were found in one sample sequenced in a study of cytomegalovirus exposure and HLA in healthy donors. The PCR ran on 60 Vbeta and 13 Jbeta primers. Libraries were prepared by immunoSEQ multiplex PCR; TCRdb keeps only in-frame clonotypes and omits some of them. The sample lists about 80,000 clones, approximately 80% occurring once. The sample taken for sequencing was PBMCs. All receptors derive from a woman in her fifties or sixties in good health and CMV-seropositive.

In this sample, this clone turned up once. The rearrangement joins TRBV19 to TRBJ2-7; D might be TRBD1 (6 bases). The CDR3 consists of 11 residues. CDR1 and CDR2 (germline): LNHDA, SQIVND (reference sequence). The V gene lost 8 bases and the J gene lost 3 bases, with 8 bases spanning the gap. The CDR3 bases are TGTGCCAGTGGACAGTACTACGAGCAGTACTTC. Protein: CASGQYYEQYF. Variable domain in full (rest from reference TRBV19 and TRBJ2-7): DGGITQSPKYLFRKEGQNVTLSCEQNLNHDAMYWYRQDPGQGLRLIYYSQIVNDFQKGDIAEGYSVSREKKESFPLTVTSAQKNPTAFYLCASGQYYEQYFGPGTRLTVT.

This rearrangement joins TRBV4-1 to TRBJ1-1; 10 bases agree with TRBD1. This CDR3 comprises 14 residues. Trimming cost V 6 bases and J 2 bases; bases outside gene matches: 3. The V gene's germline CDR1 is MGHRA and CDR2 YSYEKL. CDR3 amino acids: CASRGDRGNTEAFF. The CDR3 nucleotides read TGCGCCAGCAGAGGGGACAGGGGAAACACTGAAGCTTTCTTT.

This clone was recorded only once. DNA of the CDR3: TGCAGCGTCCGACTCGACGGATCTAACACTGAAGCTTTCTTT. It encodes CSVRLDGSNTEAFF. The chain is built from TRBV29-1 and TRBJ1-1; D ambiguous. The CDR3 spans 14 residues. Germline V CDR1 and CDR2: SQVTM, ANQGSEA. Trimming pared 6 bases from V and 2 bases from J, leaving 16 bases between.

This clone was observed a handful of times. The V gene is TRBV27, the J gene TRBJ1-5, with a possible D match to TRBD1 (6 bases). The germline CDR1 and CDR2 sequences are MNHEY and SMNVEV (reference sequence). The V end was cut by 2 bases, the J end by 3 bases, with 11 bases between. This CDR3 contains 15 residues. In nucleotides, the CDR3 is TGTGCCAGCAGTTTAGGGGGGGCGGTCAATCAGCCCCAGCATTTT. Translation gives CASSLGGAVNQPQHF.

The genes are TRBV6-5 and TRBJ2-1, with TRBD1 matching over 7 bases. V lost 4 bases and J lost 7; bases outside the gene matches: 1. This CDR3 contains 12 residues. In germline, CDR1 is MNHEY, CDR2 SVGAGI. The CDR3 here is CASSLQGNEQFF. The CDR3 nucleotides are TGTGCCAGCAGTTTACAGGGGAATGAGCAGTTCTTC.

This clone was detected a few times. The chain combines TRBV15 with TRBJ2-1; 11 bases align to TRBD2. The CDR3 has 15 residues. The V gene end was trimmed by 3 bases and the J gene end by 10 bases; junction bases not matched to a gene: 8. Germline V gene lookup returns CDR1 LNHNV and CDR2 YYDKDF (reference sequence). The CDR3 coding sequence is TGTGCCACCAGCAGGGGGACTAGCGGTAACTGGGAGCAGTTCTTC. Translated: CATSRGTSGNWEQFF.

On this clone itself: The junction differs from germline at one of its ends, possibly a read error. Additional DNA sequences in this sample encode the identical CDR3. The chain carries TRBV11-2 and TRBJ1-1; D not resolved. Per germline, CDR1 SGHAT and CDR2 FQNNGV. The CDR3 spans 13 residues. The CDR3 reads CASSFRFPTEAFF. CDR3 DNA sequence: TGTGCCAGCAGCTTTAGATTCCCCACTGAAGCCTTCTTT.

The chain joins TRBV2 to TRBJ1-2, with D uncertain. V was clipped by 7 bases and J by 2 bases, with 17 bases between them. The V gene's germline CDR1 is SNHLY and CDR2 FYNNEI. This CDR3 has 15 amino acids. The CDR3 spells CASTQNTGGNYGYTF. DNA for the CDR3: TGTGCCAGCACTCAAAACACTGGAGGGAACTATGGCTACACCTTC.

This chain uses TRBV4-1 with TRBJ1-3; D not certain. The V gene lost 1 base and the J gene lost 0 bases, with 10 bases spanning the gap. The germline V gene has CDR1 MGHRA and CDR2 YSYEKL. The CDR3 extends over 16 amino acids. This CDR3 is CASSQADLLSGNTIYF. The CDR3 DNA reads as TGCGCCAGCAGCCAAGCCGACTTGCTCTCTGGAAACACCATATATTTT.

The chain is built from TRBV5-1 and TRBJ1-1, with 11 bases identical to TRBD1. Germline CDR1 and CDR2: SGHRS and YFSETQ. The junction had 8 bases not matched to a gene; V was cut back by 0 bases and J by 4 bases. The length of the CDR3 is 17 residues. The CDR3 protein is CASSLVGQGAGGTEAFF. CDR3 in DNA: TGCGCCAGCAGCTTGGTCGGACAGGGGGCCGGAGGCACTGAAGCTTTCTTT.

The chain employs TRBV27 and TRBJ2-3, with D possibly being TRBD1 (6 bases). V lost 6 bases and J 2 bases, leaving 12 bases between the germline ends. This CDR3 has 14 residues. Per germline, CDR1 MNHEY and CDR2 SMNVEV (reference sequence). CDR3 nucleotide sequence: TGTGCCAGCAGCTTACGACAGGCCACAGATACGCAGTATTTT. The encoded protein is CASSLRQATDTQYF.

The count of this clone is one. The CDR3 spells CASSLRAATNEKLFF. CDR3 bases: TGTGCCAGCTCTCTCCGAGCGGCAACTAATGAAAAACTGTTTTTT. This chain joins TRBV7-9 and TRBJ1-4; the D is unclear. Germline V gene data show CDR1 as SEHNR and CDR2 as FQNEAQ (reference sequence). V gave up 8 bases and J gave up 0 bases, with 13 bases separating them. This CDR3 is built from 15 residues.

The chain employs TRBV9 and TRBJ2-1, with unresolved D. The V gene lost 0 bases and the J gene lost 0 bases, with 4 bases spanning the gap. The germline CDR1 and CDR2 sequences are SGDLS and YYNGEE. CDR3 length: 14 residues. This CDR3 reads CASSVGHSYNEQFF. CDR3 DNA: TGTGCCAGCAGCGTAGGGCACTCCTACAATGAGCAGTTCTTC.

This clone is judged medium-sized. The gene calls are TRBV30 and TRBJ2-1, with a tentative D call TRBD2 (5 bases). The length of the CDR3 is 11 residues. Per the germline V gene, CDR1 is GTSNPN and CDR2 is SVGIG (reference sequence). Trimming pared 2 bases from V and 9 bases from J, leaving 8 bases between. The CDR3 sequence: CAWSPAAEQFF. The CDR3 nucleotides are TGTGCCTGGAGTCCAGCGGCTGAGCAGTTCTTC. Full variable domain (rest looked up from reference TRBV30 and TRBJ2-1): SQTIHQWPATLVQPVGSPLSLECTVEGTSNPNLYWYRQAAGRGLQLLFYSVGIGQISSEVPQNLSASRPQDRQFILSSKKLLLSDSGFYLCAWSPAAEQFFGPGTRLTVL.